This TCR beta chain originates from a study of CD8+CD57+ T cells in acquired aplastic anemia. Study background: The sorted CD4+ and CD8+ cells yielded an average about 3.3 ug of DNA.

CDR3 and TCR beta VDJ profiling relied on genomic DNA as the template. TCRdb analysed the reads with MiXCR anew, one entry per CDR3 protein. The data contain 250,000 to 350,000 distinct CDR3 sequences, approximately 57% of them singletons. CD8+CD57+ cell expansion, shown by flow cytometry, had occurred in the patients selected for sequencing. In all patients, the disease was severe acquired aplastic anemia. Looked up from germline, CDR1 is SGHTA and CDR2 is FQGNSA. This CDR3 is built from 16 residues. J gave up 1 base and V 5 bases, and 7 bases lay outside the gene matches. Sequenced input: sorted CD4+, CD8+, or CD8+CD57+ T cells (not recorded which) from PBMCs. The V call is TRBV7-2, the J call TRBJ2-4, with 8 bases matching TRBD1. The sequence derives from a human donor with aplastic anemia. This CDR3 is CASSGRTGWAKNIQYF. DNA for the CDR3: TGTGCCAGCAGCGGACGGACAGGGTGGGCCAAAAACATTCAGTACTTC.